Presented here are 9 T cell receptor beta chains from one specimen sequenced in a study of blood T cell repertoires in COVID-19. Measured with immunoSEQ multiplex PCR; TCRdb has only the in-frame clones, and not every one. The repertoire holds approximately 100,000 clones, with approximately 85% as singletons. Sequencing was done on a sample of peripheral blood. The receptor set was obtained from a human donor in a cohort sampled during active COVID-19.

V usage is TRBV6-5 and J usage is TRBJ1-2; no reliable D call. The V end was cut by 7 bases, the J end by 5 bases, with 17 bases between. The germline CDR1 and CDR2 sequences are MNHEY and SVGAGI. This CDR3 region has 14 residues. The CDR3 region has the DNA TGTGCCAGCAATCCAAGGCGGGATCGTTATGGCTACACCTTC. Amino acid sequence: CASNPRRDRYGYTF.

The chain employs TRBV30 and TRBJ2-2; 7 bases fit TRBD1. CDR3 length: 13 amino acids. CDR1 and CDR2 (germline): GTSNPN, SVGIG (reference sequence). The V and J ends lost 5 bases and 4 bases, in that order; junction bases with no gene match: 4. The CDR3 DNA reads TGTGCCTGGGGGACAGACGTCACCGGGGAGCTGTTTTTT. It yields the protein CAWGTDVTGELFF.

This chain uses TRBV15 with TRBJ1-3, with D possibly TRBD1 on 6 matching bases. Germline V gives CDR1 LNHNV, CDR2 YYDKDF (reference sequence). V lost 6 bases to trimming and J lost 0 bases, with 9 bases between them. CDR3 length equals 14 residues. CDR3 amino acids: CATSDRYSGNTIYF. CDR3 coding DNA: TGTGCCACCAGTGACAGGTACTCTGGAAACACCATATATTTT.

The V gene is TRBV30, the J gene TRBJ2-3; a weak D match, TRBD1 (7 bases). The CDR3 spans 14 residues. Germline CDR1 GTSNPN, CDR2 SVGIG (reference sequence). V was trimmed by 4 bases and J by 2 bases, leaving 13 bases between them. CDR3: CAWTPGGTTDTQYF. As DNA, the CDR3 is TGTGCCTGGACCCCAGGGGGGACCACAGATACGCAGTATTTT.

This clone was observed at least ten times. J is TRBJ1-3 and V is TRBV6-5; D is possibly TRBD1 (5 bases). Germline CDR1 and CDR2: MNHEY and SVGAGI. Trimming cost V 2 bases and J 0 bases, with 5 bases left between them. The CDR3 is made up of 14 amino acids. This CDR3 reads CASSYRGSGNTIYF. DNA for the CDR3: TGTGCCAGCAGTTACAGGGGCTCTGGAAACACCATATATTTT.

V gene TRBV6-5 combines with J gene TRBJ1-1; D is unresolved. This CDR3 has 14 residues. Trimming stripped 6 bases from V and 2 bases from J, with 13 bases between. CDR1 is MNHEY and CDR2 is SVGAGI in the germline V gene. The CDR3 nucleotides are TGTGCCAGCAGGTTGTACAGTAAAAACACTGAAGCTTTCTTT. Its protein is CASRLYSKNTEAFF.

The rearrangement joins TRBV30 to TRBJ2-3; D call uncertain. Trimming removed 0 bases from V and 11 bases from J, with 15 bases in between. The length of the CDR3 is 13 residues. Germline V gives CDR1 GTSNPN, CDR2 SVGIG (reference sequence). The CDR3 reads CAWSVTKPSMQYF. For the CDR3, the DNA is TGTGCCTGGAGTGTAACCAAGCCGAGTATGCAGTATTTT.

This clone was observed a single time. CDR3 DNA sequence: TGTGCCAGCAGCTTGAGGAGAAGGGGATACGAGCAGTACTTC. It encodes CASSLRRRGYEQYF. The V and J genes are TRBV5-6 and TRBJ2-7; tentative D call: TRBD1 (5 bases). This CDR3 spans 14 amino acids. V was shortened by 1 base and J by 4 bases, with 12 bases between the two germline ends. The germline CDR1 and CDR2 sequences are SGHDT and YYEEEE.

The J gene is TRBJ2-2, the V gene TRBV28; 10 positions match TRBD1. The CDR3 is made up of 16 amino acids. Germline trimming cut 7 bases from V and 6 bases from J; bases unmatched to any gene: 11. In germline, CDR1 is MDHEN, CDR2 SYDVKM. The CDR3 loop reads CASIMTGGPSPGELFF. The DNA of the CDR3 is TGTGCCAGCATCATGACAGGGGGCCCTAGCCCCGGGGAGCTGTTTTTT.